These 16 T cell receptor beta chains came from one sample sequenced in a study of OX40 agonist ivuxolimab in advanced cancers. The method was immunoSEQ multiplex PCR; TCRdb's version includes in-frame clones alone and lacks a portion of them. Of about 58,000 clones listed, about 85% are singletons. The sample in question was CD4+ or CD8+ T cells sorted from blood, obtained in a trial of the OX40 agonist ivuxolimab. These receptors were collected from an adult with an advanced solid tumor such as melanoma, head and neck, liver or kidney cancer.

A single count supports this clone. The chain has TRBV28 and TRBJ2-3, with D possibly matching TRBD2 (5 bases). CDR1 is MDHEN and CDR2 is SYDVKM in the germline V gene. The CDR3 is 13 residues long. Trimming removed 10 bases from V and 6 bases from J, with 17 bases in between. The CDR3 region is CATLRRSHDTQYF. The CDR3 DNA sequence: TGTGCCACCCTCCGGAGGTCTCACGATACGCAGTATTTT.

The chain combines TRBV6-5 with TRBJ2-7; 10 bases are a match to TRBD1. V shed 6 bases, J shed 6 bases, and the junction held 8 bases outside the gene matches. Germline V CDR1 and CDR2: MNHEY, SVGAGI. This CDR3 comprises 14 residues. As DNA, the CDR3 is TGTGCCAGCAGCCGGGACAGGGGATTGTCCGAGCAGTACTTC. This gives the protein CASSRDRGLSEQYF.

The V and J genes are TRBV14 and TRBJ1-1; maybe TRBD1 (5 bases). Trimming shortened V by 4 bases and J by 10 bases, and 19 bases separated the two germline ends. CDR1 is SGHDN, CDR2 FVKESK, per germline. This CDR3 is built from 14 residues. CDR3 sequence (DNA): TGTGCCAGCAGCCGAGAGAGCACGGGGCTATCAGCTTTCTTT. Protein: CASSRESTGLSAFF.

The chain uses TRBV7-3 and TRBJ1-1; a weak D match, TRBD1 (5 bases). V dropped 3 bases and J dropped 3 bases, with 11 bases sitting between them. The V gene's germline CDR1 is SGHTA and CDR2 FQGTGA. The CDR3 runs to 14 residues. The CDR3 nucleotides are TGTGCCAGCAGCTTCCGGACATCCGACACTGAAGCTTTCTTT. Amino acid sequence: CASSFRTSDTEAFF.

The rearrangement uses TRBV27 and TRBJ2-3, with TRBD2 identical over 7 bases. Germline V lookup: CDR1 MNHEY, CDR2 SMNVEV (reference sequence). With V trimmed by 0 bases and J by 1 base, 4 bases remained unmatched. The CDR3 contains 16 residues. The CDR3: CASSLSGLAGTDTQYF. DNA for the CDR3: TGTGCCAGCAGTTTATCGGGGCTAGCGGGCACAGATACGCAGTATTTT.

The chain links TRBV28 to TRBJ2-3; TRBD1 matches 12 bases. Unmatched junction bases numbered 7, after V lost 6 bases and J lost 6 bases. The CDR3 is 15 amino acids. From germline, CDR1 is MDHEN and CDR2 SYDVKM. For the CDR3, the DNA is TGTGCCAGCAGGCCGGGACAGGGGGCATTGGATACGCAGTATTTT. Its protein product is CASRPGQGALDTQYF.

This clone is judged medium-sized. The V gene is TRBV9, the J gene TRBJ1-1; no firm D call. CDR1 and CDR2 from the germline V gene are SGDLS and YYNGEE. The V and J ends lost 3 bases and 4 bases respectively, with 7 bases between them. This CDR3 comprises 12 residues. The CDR3 coding sequence is TGTGCCAGCAGCGGGGTAGGCACTGAAGCTTTCTTT. Translated: CASSGVGTEAFF.

V gene TRBV6-4 combines with J gene TRBJ2-1; possible D gene TRBD2, 6 bases. Germline lookup yields CDR1 MRHNA and CDR2 SNTAGT. Trimming left V 5 bases short and J 4 bases short, with 9 bases between. The CDR3 consists of 13 residues. DNA for the CDR3: TGTGCCAGCAGTAGGGACTCATACAATGAGCAGTTCTTC. Amino acids: CASSRDSYNEQFF.

The CDR3 DNA reads TGTGCCAGCAGCCGAACAGGGGATGAAAAACTGTTTTTT. Its translation is CASSRTGDEKLFF. The genes are TRBV5-4 and TRBJ1-4; 7 bases line up with TRBD1. Germline CDR1 and CDR2: SGHNT and YYREEE (reference sequence). With 4 bases clipped from V and 6 bases from J, the junction kept 3 bases outside the gene matches. The CDR3 covers 13 residues.

In DNA form, the CDR3 reads TGCGCCAGCAGCTTTAGCGGGATATCTGCCGGGGAGCTGTTTTTT. The encoded protein is CASSFSGISAGELFF. V is TRBV5-1 and J is TRBJ2-2; 8 bases line up with TRBD2. The CDR3 covers 15 residues. J was trimmed by 6 bases and V by 2 bases; bases with no gene match: 6. Germline V gene lookup returns CDR1 SGHRS and CDR2 YFSETQ.

V gene TRBV20-1 combines with J gene TRBJ2-7; D remains unclear. CDR1 and CDR2 from the germline V gene are DFQATT and SNEGSKA (reference sequence). V was clipped by 3 bases and J by 6 bases, with 9 bases between them. The CDR3 has 11 amino acids. CDR3 sequence reads: CSARSSREQYF. In DNA, the CDR3 is TGCAGTGCTAGGTCCTCTCGCGAGCAGTACTTC.

The rearrangement links TRBV5-4 to TRBJ2-7; D ambiguous. The CDR3 totals 12 residues. V was cut by 3 bases and J by 6 bases, with 10 bases left in between. Germline CDR1 is SGHNT and CDR2 is YYREEE (reference sequence). The CDR3 bases are TGTGCCAGCAGCTCAGGTCCTGGCGAGCAGTACTTC. It encodes CASSSGPGEQYF. The full variable domain, rest sourced from reference TRBV5-4 and TRBJ2-7, is ETGVTQSPTHLIKTRGQQVTLRCSSQSGHNTVSWYQQALGQGPQFIFQYYREEENGRGNFPPRFSGLQFPNYSSELNVNALELDDSALYLCASSSGPGEQYFGPGTRLTVT.

The gene calls are TRBV29-1 and TRBJ2-1; 12 bases agree with TRBD2. Germline V gene lookup returns CDR1 SQVTM and CDR2 ANQGSEA. The ends lost 7 bases at V and 9 bases at J; junction bases unmatched: 7. This CDR3 is 13 amino acids long. This CDR3 reads CSAGLAGKGEQFF. Written as DNA, the CDR3 is TGCAGCGCTGGACTAGCGGGAAAGGGTGAGCAGTTCTTC.

V is TRBV27 and J is TRBJ2-5, with D perhaps given as TRBD1 or TRBD2 (5 bases each). Deletions cut 6 bases from V and 5 bases from J, with 10 bases between. Germline V gene sequence: CDR1 MNHEY, CDR2 SMNVEV (reference sequence). CDR3 length: 12 amino acids. CDR3: CASRSEGETQYF. In DNA form, the CDR3 reads TGTGCCAGCAGGTCAGAGGGGGAGACCCAGTACTTC.

The genes are TRBV6-1 and TRBJ2-1; maybe TRBD1 (6 bases). From germline, CDR1 is MNHNS and CDR2 SASEGT. This CDR3 contains 14 residues. The V end lost 7 bases, the J end lost 3 bases, and 13 bases lay between the germline ends. The CDR3 bases are TGTGCCAGCAAGGAGGACAGAAACTACAATGAGCAGTTCTTC. Its translation is CASKEDRNYNEQFF.

The chain carries TRBV5-4 and TRBJ2-1, with TRBD2 identical over 15 bases. The germline CDR1 and CDR2 sequences are SGHNT and YYREEE (reference sequence). The CDR3 has 18 amino acids. J lost 7 bases, V lost 4 bases, and 12 bases had no gene match. CDR3 amino acids: CASSPTLPGTSGRNEQFF. CDR3 coding DNA: TGTGCCAGCAGCCCAACACTACCCGGGACTAGCGGGAGGAATGAGCAGTTCTTC.